This T cell receptor (beta chain) was captured in a study of blood T cell repertoires in COVID-19. Study-wide background: PBMCs, B-cell-depleted T cells, or T cells were the source of the cDNA or gDNA that made up the material.

Only in-frame clones appear in the TCRdb table, and some are missing; sequencing was by immunoSEQ multiplex PCR. The sample shows over 100,000 clones, roughly 91% of them seen only once. The V end was cut by 6 bases, the J end by 5 bases, with 10 bases between. This CDR3 comprises 12 residues. Germline V gives CDR1 MDHEN, CDR2 SYDVKM. Sequenced: peripheral blood. The sequence was collected from a man aged 55 to 70 with COVID-19, enrolled during active disease. This sequence joins TRBV28 and TRBJ1-2; D unresolved. The chain's CDR3 is CASRNADYGYTF. Written as DNA, the CDR3 is TGTGCCAGCAGAAACGCGGATTATGGCTACACCTTC.